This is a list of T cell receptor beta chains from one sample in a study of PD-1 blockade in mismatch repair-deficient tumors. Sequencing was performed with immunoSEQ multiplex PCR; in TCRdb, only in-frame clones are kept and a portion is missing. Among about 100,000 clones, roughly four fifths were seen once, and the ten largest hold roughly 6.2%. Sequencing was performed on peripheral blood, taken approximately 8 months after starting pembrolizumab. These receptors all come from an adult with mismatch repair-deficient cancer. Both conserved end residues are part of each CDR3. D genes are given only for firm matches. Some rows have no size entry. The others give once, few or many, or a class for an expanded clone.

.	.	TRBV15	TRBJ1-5	TGTGCCACCAGCCCCAGGGACGGTAGCAATCAGCCCCAGCATTTT	CATSPRDGSNQPQHF
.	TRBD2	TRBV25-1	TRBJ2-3	TGTGCCAGCAGTGAGCGGGAGGGACCGAGAGATACGCAGTATTTT	CASSEREGPRDTQYF
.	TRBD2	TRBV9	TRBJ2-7	TGTGCCAGCAGCGTAGGAGGGAGGGCCGGGGACGAGCAGTACTTC	CASSVGGRAGDEQYF
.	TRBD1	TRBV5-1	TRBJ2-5	TGCGCCAGCAGCTTAGGAGGGCAGGGGGCTCGGGAGACCCAGTACTTC	CASSLGGQGARETQYF
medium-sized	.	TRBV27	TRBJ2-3	TGTGCCAGCAGTTCCCTCGGAGATACGCAGTATTTT	CASSSLGDTQYF
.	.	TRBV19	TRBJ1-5	TGTGCCAGTATCCCGTGGGTCGGTGGCAATCAGCCCCAGCATTTT	CASIPWVGGNQPQHF
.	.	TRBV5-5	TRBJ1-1	TGTGCCAGCAGGCTAGGCGCAGGGACTGAAGCTTTCTTT	CASRLGAGTEAFF
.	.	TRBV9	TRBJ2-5	TGTGCCAGCACGGGGACGCTGGATTCCCAAGAGACCCAGTACTTC	CASTGTLDSQETQYF
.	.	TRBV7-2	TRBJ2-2	TGTGCCAGCAGCCCAAGACCGGACGGGGAGCTGTTTTTT	CASSPRPDGELFF
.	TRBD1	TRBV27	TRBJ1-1	TGTGCCAGCAGTTTCTCGGTAGGGGGCGTTCCTGAAGCTTTCTTT	CASSFSVGGVPEAFF
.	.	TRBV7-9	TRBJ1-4	TGTGCCAGCAGACAGGACCCTAATGAAAAACTGTTTTTT	CASRQDPNEKLFF
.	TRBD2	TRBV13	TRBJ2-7	TGTGCCAGCAGCTTAGGAGCGGGAGTAAAGGAGCAGTACTTC	CASSLGAGVKEQYF
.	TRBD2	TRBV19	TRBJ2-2	TGTGCCAGTAGTATAGATGCGGGAGCCCGCACCGGGGAGCTGTTTTTT	CASSIDAGARTGELFF
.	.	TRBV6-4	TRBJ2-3	TGTGCCAGCAGCGTTGACTACCCCACAGATACGCAGTATTTT	CASSVDYPTDTQYF
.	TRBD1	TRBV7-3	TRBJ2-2	TGTGCCAGCAGCTCGAGGACAGGGGGGACGTATGGGGAGCTGTTTTTT	CASSSRTGGTYGELFF
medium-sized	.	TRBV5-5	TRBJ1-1	TGTGCCAGCAGCTTACAACGCATGAACACTGAAGCTTTCTTT	CASSLQRMNTEAFF
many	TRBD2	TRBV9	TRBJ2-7	TGTGCCAGGCAGCGGGAGGCAACCTACGAGCAGTACTTC	CARQREATYEQYF
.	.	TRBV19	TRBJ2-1	TGTGCCAGTAGTATCCAGAGCTCCTACAATGAGCAGTTCTTC	CASSIQSSYNEQFF
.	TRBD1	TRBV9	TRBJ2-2	TGTGCCAGCAGCCCCTACAGGGGGCAGGGCACCGGGGAGCTGTTTTTT	CASSPYRGQGTGELFF
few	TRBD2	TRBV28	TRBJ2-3	TGTGCCAGCAGTCTGGGACTAGCGGGAGGGGTGAGCACAGATACGCAGTATTTT	CASSLGLAGGVSTDTQYF
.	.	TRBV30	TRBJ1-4	TGTGCCTGTAAAAAGGGAACAACTAATGAAAAACTGTTTTTT	CACKKGTTNEKLFF
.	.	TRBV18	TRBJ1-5	TGTGCCAGCTCACCGGCAGGGAAGTTTGAGCCCCAGCATTTT	CASSPAGKFEPQHF
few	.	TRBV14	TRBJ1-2	TGTGCCAGCAGCCAACGGACAGAGGGTGGCTACACCTTC	CASSQRTEGGYTF
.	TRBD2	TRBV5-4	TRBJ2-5	TGTGCCAGCAGCCTTAGCGGGAGATGGACGATGGGGGAGACCCAGTACTTC	CASSLSGRWTMGETQYF
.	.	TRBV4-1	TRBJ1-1	TGCGCCAGCAGCCAAGAGGGGGCGGGCAGGGTTAATTCTGAAGCTTTCTTT	CASSQEGAGRVNSEAFF
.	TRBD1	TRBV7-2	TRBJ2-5	TGTGCCAGCAGCTTTCGTGGGACAGGGGAGACCCAGTACTTC	CASSFRGTGETQYF